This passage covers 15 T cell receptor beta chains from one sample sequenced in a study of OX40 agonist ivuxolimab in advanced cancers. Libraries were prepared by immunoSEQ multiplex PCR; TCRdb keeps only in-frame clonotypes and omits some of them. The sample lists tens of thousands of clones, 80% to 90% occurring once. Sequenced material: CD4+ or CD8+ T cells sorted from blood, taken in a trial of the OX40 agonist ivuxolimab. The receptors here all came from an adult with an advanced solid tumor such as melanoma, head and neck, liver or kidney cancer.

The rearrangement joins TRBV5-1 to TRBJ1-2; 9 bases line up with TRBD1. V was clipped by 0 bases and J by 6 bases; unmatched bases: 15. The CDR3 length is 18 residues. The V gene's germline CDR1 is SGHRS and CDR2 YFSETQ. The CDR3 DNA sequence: TGCGCCAGCAGCTTGGCTGGGACAGGGAGCGGTGAGGTAGATGGCTACACCTTC. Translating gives CASSLAGTGSGEVDGYTF.

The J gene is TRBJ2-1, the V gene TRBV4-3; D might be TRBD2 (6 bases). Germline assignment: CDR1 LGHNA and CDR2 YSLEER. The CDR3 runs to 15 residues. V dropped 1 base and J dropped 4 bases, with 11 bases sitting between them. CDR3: CASSQVGGPYNEQFF. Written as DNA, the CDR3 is TGCGCCAGCAGCCAAGTGGGGGGACCGTACAATGAGCAGTTCTTC.

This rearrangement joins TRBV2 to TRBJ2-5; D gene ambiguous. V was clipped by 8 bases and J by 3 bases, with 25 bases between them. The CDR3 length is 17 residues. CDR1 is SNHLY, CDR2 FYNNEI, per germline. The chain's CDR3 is CASHGGELRIGEETQYF. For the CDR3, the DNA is TGTGCCAGCCATGGTGGGGAACTTCGTATTGGGGAAGAGACCCAGTACTTC.

CDR3 region: CASTTGRINPDIQYF. For the CDR3, the DNA is TGTGCCAGTACCACGGGGCGAATCAATCCAGACATTCAGTACTTC. This chain links TRBV19 with TRBJ2-4; the D call may be TRBD1 or TRBD2 (5 bases each). The length of the CDR3 is 15 residues. Germline V gene lookup returns CDR1 LNHDA and CDR2 SQIVND (reference sequence). Trimming removed 7 bases from V and 8 bases from J, with 21 bases in between.

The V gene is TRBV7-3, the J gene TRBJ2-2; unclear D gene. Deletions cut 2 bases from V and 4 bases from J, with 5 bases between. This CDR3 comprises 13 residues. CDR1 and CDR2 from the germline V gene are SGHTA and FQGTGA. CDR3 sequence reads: CASSLLITGELFF. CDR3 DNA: TGTGCCAGCAGCTTACTGATCACCGGGGAGCTGTTTTTT.

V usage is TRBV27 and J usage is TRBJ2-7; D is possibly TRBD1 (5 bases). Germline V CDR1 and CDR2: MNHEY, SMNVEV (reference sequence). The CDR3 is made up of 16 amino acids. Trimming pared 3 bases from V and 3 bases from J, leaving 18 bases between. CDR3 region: CASSLSVGALSYEQYF. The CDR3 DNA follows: TGTGCCAGCAGTTTGTCGGTAGGGGCCCTCAGCTACGAGCAGTACTTC.

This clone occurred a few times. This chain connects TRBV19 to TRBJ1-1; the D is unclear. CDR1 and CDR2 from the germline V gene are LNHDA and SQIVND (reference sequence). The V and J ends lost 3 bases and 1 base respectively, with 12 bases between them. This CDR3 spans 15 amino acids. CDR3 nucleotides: TGTGCCAGTAGTATTTCAACCATTGGGAACACTGAAGCTTTCTTT. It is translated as CASSISTIGNTEAFF.

The CDR3 region is CASSLYKGLDSGANVLTF. In DNA form, the CDR3 reads TGTGCCAGCAGCTTATACAAGGGGCTGGACTCTGGGGCCAACGTCCTGACTTTC. This sequence joins TRBV7-3 and TRBJ2-6; D is possibly TRBD1 (5 bases). The length of the CDR3 is 18 residues. With 2 bases removed from V and 0 bases from J, the gap between germline ends came to 14 bases. The V gene's germline CDR1 is SGHTA and CDR2 FQGTGA. Drawing the rest from reference TRBV7-3 and TRBJ2-6, the complete variable domain is GAGVSQTPSNKVTEKGKYVELRCDPISGHTALYWYRQSLGQGPEFLIYFQGTGAADDSGLPNDRFFAVRPEGSVSTLKIQRTERGDSAVYLCASSLYKGLDSGANVLTFGAGSRLTVL.

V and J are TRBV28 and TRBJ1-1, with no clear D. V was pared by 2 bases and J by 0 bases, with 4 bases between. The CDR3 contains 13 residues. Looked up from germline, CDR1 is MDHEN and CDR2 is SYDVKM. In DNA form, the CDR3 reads TGTGCCAGCAGTTTAGAAGTGAACACTGAAGCTTTCTTT. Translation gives CASSLEVNTEAFF.

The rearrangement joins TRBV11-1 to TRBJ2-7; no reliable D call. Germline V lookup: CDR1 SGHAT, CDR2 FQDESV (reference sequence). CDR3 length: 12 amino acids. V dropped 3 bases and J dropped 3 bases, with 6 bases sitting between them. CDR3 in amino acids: CASSFNSYEQYF. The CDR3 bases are TGTGCCAGCAGCTTTAACAGCTACGAGCAGTACTTC.

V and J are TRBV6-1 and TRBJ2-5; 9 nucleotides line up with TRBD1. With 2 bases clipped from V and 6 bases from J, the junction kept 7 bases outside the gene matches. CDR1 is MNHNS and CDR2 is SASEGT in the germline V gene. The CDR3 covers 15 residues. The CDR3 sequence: CASSELQGAGKTQYF. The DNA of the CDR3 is TGTGCCAGCAGTGAACTACAGGGGGCGGGAAAGACCCAGTACTTC.

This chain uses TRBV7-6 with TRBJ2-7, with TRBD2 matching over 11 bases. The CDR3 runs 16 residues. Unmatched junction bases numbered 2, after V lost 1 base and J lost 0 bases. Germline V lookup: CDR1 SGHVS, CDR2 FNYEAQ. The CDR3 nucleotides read TGTGCCAGCAGCTTAGAGGGACTAGCGGCCTCCTACGAGCAGTACTTC. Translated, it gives CASSLEGLAASYEQYF.

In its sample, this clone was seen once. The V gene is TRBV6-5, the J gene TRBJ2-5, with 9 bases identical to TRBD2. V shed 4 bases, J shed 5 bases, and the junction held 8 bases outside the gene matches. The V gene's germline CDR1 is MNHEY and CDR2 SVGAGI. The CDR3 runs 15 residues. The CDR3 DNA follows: TGTGCCAGCAGTTTGGTTGGCGGGAGGGGCGAGACCCAGTACTTC. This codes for CASSLVGGRGETQYF.

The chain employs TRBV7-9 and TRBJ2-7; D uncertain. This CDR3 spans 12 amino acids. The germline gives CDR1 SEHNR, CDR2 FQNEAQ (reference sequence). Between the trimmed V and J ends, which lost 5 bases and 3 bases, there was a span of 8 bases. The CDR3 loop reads CASSPPGYEQYF. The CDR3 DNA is TGTGCCAGCAGCCCCCCTGGCTACGAGCAGTACTTC.

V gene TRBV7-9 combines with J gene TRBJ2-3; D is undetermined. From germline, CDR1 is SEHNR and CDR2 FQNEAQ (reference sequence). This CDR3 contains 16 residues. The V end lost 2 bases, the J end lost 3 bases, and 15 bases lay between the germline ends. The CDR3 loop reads CASSLLTGLGTDTQYF. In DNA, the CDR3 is TGTGCCAGCAGCTTACTGACCGGTTTGGGTACAGATACGCAGTATTTT.